Presented here are 15 T cell receptor beta chains from one specimen sequenced in a study of regulatory T cells in long-lasting Graves disease. With iRepertoire HTBI primers and Arm-PCR of CDR3 regions, TCR beta libraries were built. TCRdb fed the multiplex PCR reads into MiXCR, producing one record per CDR3 protein. Of 400,000 to 550,000 distinct CDR3 sequences listed, roughly 15% are singletons. The sample's time point: newly diagnosed GD, antithyroid drugs for less than 3 months. Extracted PBMC RNA gave rise to the TCR library. These data were likewise used in another study, on T cells in Graves' hyperthyroidism and ophthalmopathy.

Sequencing used peripheral blood mononuclear cells (PBMCs), obtained at new diagnosis, from a patient treated with antithyroid drugs. These receptors were collected from a woman younger than 30 with Graves disease.

This clonotype was counted at least ten times. The chain recombines TRBV7-2 with TRBJ1-1; D call uncertain. The CDR3 runs 12 residues. CDR1 SGHTA and CDR2 FQGNSA come from the germline V gene. With 3 bases removed from V and 5 bases from J, the gap between germline ends came to 7 bases. The CDR3 DNA reads TGTGCCAGCAGCTTTTTTGGTACTGAAGCTTTCTTT. Its translation: CASSFFGTEAFF.

The chain uses TRBV10-1 and TRBJ1-6; possible D gene TRBD1, 5 bases. CDR3 length equals 15 residues. V was pared by 2 bases and J by 9 bases, with 14 bases between. Looked up from germline, CDR1 is WNHNN and CDR2 is SYGVQD (reference sequence). CDR3 loop: CASSEPDINSSPLHF. DNA for the CDR3: TGCGCCAGCAGTGAGCCGGACATAAACAGTTCACCCCTCCACTTT.

There are many counts of this clonotype. The V gene is TRBV3-1, the J gene TRBJ2-4, with 12 bases lining up with TRBD2. The J segment lost 2 bases and the V segment lost 5 bases, leaving 7 bases of the junction unmatched. The CDR3 extends over 17 amino acids. Germline CDR1 and CDR2: LGHDT and YNNKEL (reference sequence). The CDR3 DNA follows: TGTGCCAGCAGCGTACGACTAGCGGGAGTCCCCAAAAACATTCAGTACTTC. The encoded protein is CASSVRLAGVPKNIQYF.

There are a few counts of this clonotype. The DNA of the CDR3 is TGCAGCGTTGAAGGGGAGGGGGCCACAGATACGCAGTATTTT. It encodes CSVEGEGATDTQYF. The J gene is TRBJ2-3, the V gene TRBV29-1; D is tentatively TRBD1 or TRBD2 (7 bases each). V was trimmed by 1 base and J by 2 bases, leaving 10 bases between them. This CDR3 spans 14 amino acids. The germline CDR1 and CDR2 sequences are SQVTM and ANQGSEA.

This clonotype has just a few counts. V is TRBV5-8 and J is TRBJ2-1; 8 bases fit TRBD1. The germline gives CDR1 SGHTS, CDR2 YDEGEE. This CDR3 has 15 amino acids. V lost 1 base to trimming and J lost 7 bases; unmatched junction nucleotides: 7. In nucleotides, the CDR3 is TGTGCCAGCAGCTTGCGACAGGGGCCTAGTAATGAGCAGTTCTTC. Its translation is CASSLRQGPSNEQFF.

This clonotype was detected ten times or more. The chain is built from TRBV11-2 and TRBJ1-1, with D possibly being TRBD1 (6 bases). Trimming left V 5 bases short and J 7 bases short, with 11 bases between. Germline CDR1 reads SGHAT; CDR2 reads FQNNGV. The CDR3 consists of 12 residues. The CDR3 nucleotides are TGTGCCAGCAGCCAGGGGAGACTTGAAGCTTTCTTT. Amino acids: CASSQGRLEAFF.

Comment on this clonotype: A far larger clone is just one base off, so this is likely a read error. CDR3 amino acids: CASRGPYTGTKVDTQYF. As DNA, the CDR3 is TGTGCCAGCAGGGGGCCATATACGGGTACAAAAGTAGATACGCAGTATTTT. This rearrangement joins TRBV5-1 to TRBJ2-3; 8 nucleotides agree with TRBD1. From germline, CDR1 is SGHRS and CDR2 YFSETQ. The CDR3 is made up of 17 amino acids.

Worth noting for this clonotype: This likely traces to a read error, being one base from a far larger clone. The V gene is TRBV2, the J gene TRBJ2-1; D is perhaps TRBD2 (6 bases). The J call may not be correct, given that the DNA end is closer to TRBJ2-5. Germline CDR1 reads SNHLY; CDR2 reads FYNNEI. The CDR3 spans 12 residues. The CDR3 region is CACSEASGAQYF. Here the CDR3 DNA reads TGTGCCTGCAGTGAAGCGTCGGGGGCCCAGTACTTC.

In this sample, this clonotype turned up a few times. The V and J genes are TRBV27 and TRBJ1-2, with D uncertain. The ends were cut back, 2 bases at V and 0 bases at J, with 10 bases in the middle. This CDR3 spans 15 amino acids. Germline V gene sequence: CDR1 MNHEY, CDR2 SMNVEV (reference sequence). The CDR3 loop is CASSLLGSTNYGYTF. DNA of the CDR3: TGTGCCAGCAGTTTACTTGGGAGTACTAACTATGGCTACACCTTC.

Only a few counts were recorded for this clonotype. The rearrangement joins TRBV5-5 to TRBJ2-7, with D possibly TRBD2 on 5 matching bases. The CDR3 consists of 13 residues. Trimming shortened V by 2 bases and J by 7 bases, and 13 bases separated the two germline ends. CDR1 and CDR2 from the germline V gene are SGHKS and YYEKEE (reference sequence). CDR3 nucleotides: TGTGCCAGCAGCTTCAGTGAGGGTGATGAGCAGTACTTC. This encodes CASSFSEGDEQYF.

This clonotype has at least ten counts. The genes are TRBV7-8 and TRBJ2-2, with 8 bases identical to TRBD1. Germline CDR1 is SGHVS and CDR2 is FQNEAQ. The V gene end was trimmed by 1 base and the J gene end by 7 bases; junction bases not matched to a gene: 2. This CDR3 is 14 amino acids long. CDR3: CASSLGQGYGELFF. CDR3 sequence (DNA): TGTGCCAGCAGCTTAGGACAGGGGTACGGGGAGCTGTTTTTT.

This clonotype was counted between two and nine times. The J gene is TRBJ2-7, the V gene TRBV6-2 or TRBV6-3; D is unresolved. This CDR3 is built from 13 residues. The germline V gene has CDR1 MNHEY and CDR2 SVGEGT. V dropped 5 bases and J dropped 0 bases, with 8 bases sitting between them. CDR3 sequence: CASSEADSYEQYF. DNA of the CDR3: TGTGCCAGCAGTGAAGCCGACTCCTACGAGCAGTACTTC.

In this sample, this clonotype turned up many times. J is TRBJ2-7 and V is TRBV6-5, with 9 bases identical to TRBD1. The CDR3 has 15 amino acids. The V and J ends lost 2 bases and 4 bases, in that order; junction bases with no gene match: 6. Looked up from germline, CDR1 is MNHEY and CDR2 is SVGAGI. This CDR3 is CASSYMGQGGYEQYF. The CDR3 nucleotides read TGTGCCAGCAGTTACATGGGACAGGGTGGTTACGAGCAGTACTTC.

The sample holds a few counts of this clonotype. This chain joins TRBV7-9 and TRBJ2-1; D not certain. The V end was cut by 1 base, the J end by 6 bases, with 10 bases between. The CDR3 totals 14 residues. Germline values: CDR1 SEHNR, CDR2 FQNEAQ (reference sequence). The CDR3 DNA follows: TGTGCCAGCAGCTTAGTGGGCAGAACCAATGAGCAGTTCTTC. This sequence encodes CASSLVGRTNEQFF.

This clonotype was counted only a few times. This chain joins TRBV18 and TRBJ1-1, with D uncertain. Germline CDR1 reads KGHSH; CDR2 reads LQKENI. Trimming pared 3 bases from V and 2 bases from J, leaving 10 bases between. The CDR3 is made up of 14 amino acids. The CDR3 nucleotides are TGTGCCAGCTCACCGCGGTTGGAAAACACTGAAGCTTTCTTT. Amino acid sequence: CASSPRLENTEAFF.